These 17 T cell receptor beta chains were all obtained from the same sample, sequenced in a study of beta chain features in type 1 diabetes. Points from the study as a whole: Shorter TCRB CDR3s, moderately but significantly so, marked every one of the four CD4+ subsets in Type 1 diabetes patients.

The authors reverse transcribed all of the isolated RNA, so sequencing captured expressed TCRB transcripts. TCRdb's copy holds only in-frame clones and misses some; the assay was immunoSEQ multiplex PCR. The sample has approximately 24,000 clones, roughly 53% seen once. Their antigens are not known. The specimen sequenced was stem cell memory CD4+ T cells from blood. Every receptor here comes from a man under 40 with type 1 diabetes.

J is TRBJ2-7 and V is TRBV27; 8 positions match TRBD1. This CDR3 contains 14 residues. V was clipped by 5 bases and J by 2 bases; unmatched bases: 5. Germline lookup yields CDR1 MNHEY and CDR2 SMNVEV (reference sequence). This CDR3 reads CASSLDRGPYEQYF. Written as DNA, the CDR3 is TGTGCCAGCAGTCTCGACAGGGGCCCCTACGAGCAGTACTTC.

The chain recombines TRBV11-3 with TRBJ2-3; TRBD1 matches at 8 bases. CDR1 is SGHNT and CDR2 is YENEEA in the germline V gene. The V gene end was trimmed by 4 bases and the J gene end by 5 bases; junction bases not matched to a gene: 5. The CDR3 sequence is 14 residues long. CDR3 residues: CASSSRGREDTQYF. CDR3 coding DNA: TGTGCCAGCAGCTCCAGGGGGCGCGAAGATACGCAGTATTTT.

The chain combines TRBV5-4 with TRBJ2-7, with TRBD1 matching over 7 bases. The J segment lost 2 bases and the V segment lost 4 bases, leaving 6 bases of the junction unmatched. The germline CDR1 and CDR2 sequences are SGHNT and YYREEE (reference sequence). The CDR3 runs 14 residues. In DNA, the CDR3 is TGTGCCAGCAGCCCGGGACAGACGGCCTACGAGCAGTACTTC. Protein product: CASSPGQTAYEQYF.

The gene calls are TRBV15 and TRBJ2-2, with D maybe TRBD2 (6 bases). The V and J ends lost 6 bases and 7 bases respectively, with 18 bases between them. The CDR3 is 15 residues long. Germline CDR1 is LNHNV and CDR2 is YYDKDF (reference sequence). CDR3 in DNA: TGTGCCACCAGTCGGGACTCGGCAGGTGGCGGGGAGCTGTTTTTT. Translated, it gives CATSRDSAGGGELFF.

The chain combines TRBV29-1 with TRBJ1-1, with D perhaps matching TRBD1 (6 bases). Germline CDR1 reads SQVTM; CDR2 reads ANQGSEA. The V end lost 2 bases, the J end lost 2 bases, and 18 bases lay between the germline ends. This CDR3 spans 16 amino acids. The chain's CDR3 is CSVELYPDRANTEAFF. The CDR3 region has the DNA TGCAGCGTTGAACTATATCCGGACAGAGCTAACACTGAAGCTTTCTTT.

CDR3 nucleotides: TGCAGCGCTCCGGGACAGGGGCAAGAGACCCAGTACTTC. It yields the protein CSAPGQGQETQYF. J is TRBJ2-5 and V is TRBV29-1; 10 bases are a match to TRBD1. Germline CDR1 is SQVTM and CDR2 is ANQGSEA. With V trimmed by 7 bases and J by 2 bases, 4 bases remained unmatched. The CDR3 is 13 residues long.

The chain couples TRBV2 to TRBJ2-5; TRBD1 is a possible D gene (6 bases). V was trimmed by 9 bases and J by 1 base, leaving 12 bases between them. The CDR3 is 13 residues long. The germline V gene encodes CDR1 SNHLY and CDR2 FYNNEI. Here the CDR3 reads CASTTGIQETQYF. The CDR3 nucleotides read TGTGCCAGTACCACAGGGATCCAAGAGACCCAGTACTTC. The full variable domain, completed using reference TRBV2 and TRBJ2-5, is EPEVTQTPSHQVTQMGQEVILRCVPISNHLYFYWYRQILGQKVEFLVSFYNNEISEKSEIFDDQFSVERPDGSNFTLKIRSTKLEDSAMYFCASTTGIQETQYFGPGTRLLVL.

The genes are TRBV14 and TRBJ1-4; D gene ambiguous. The V gene's germline CDR1 is SGHDN and CDR2 FVKESK. CDR3 length equals 13 residues. The ends were cut back, 4 bases at V and 8 bases at J, with 11 bases in the middle. Here the CDR3 reads CASSRSEIEKLFF. CDR3 bases: TGTGCCAGCAGCCGAAGTGAGATCGAAAAACTGTTTTTT. Complete variable domain (other parts from reference TRBV14 and TRBJ1-4): EAGVTQFPSHSVIEKGQTVTLRCDPISGHDNLYWYRRVMGKEIKFLLHFVKESKQDESGMPNNRFLAERTGGTYSTLKVQPAELEDSGVYFCASSRSEIEKLFFGSGTQLSVL.

The J gene is TRBJ2-7, the V gene TRBV5-1; 14 bases line up with TRBD2. Germline loops: CDR1 SGHRS, CDR2 YFSETQ. The CDR3 length is 15 residues. Germline trimming cut 3 bases from V and 2 bases from J; bases unmatched to any gene: 1. The CDR3 DNA is TGCGCCAGCAGCTGGACTAGCGGGAGGACCTACGAGCAGTACTTC. This codes for CASSWTSGRTYEQYF.

V usage is TRBV7-2 and J usage is TRBJ1-1; no reliable D call. V dropped 4 bases and J dropped 1 base, with 7 bases sitting between them. The germline V gene encodes CDR1 SGHTA and CDR2 FQGNSA. CDR3 length: 13 residues. The CDR3 loop is CASSSNRNTEAFF. CDR3 coding DNA: TGTGCCAGCAGCTCTAATAGGAACACTGAAGCTTTCTTT.

The table lists this clone with a few counts. This sequence joins TRBV6-5 and TRBJ1-1; D is ambiguous. In germline, CDR1 is MNHEY, CDR2 SVGAGI. V was cut by 4 bases and J by 2 bases, with 17 bases left in between. The CDR3 loop spans 16 amino acids. As DNA, the CDR3 is TGTGCCAGCAGTTCCCGTCCCTCGGCGGGAAACACTGAAGCTTTCTTT. It yields the protein CASSSRPSAGNTEAFF.

This chain joins TRBV28 and TRBJ1-2, with a possible D match to TRBD1 (5 bases). CDR3 length: 15 residues. V was clipped by 0 bases and J by 6 bases, with 14 bases between them. The germline CDR1 and CDR2 sequences are MDHEN and SYDVKM. The CDR3 protein is CASSLWAGLGNGYTF. As DNA, the CDR3 is TGTGCCAGCAGTTTATGGGCAGGGCTTGGGAATGGCTACACCTTC.

This clone was found a few times. The chain has TRBV6-5 and TRBJ2-3; 10 bases align to TRBD1. CDR1 and CDR2 from the germline V gene are MNHEY and SVGAGI. This CDR3 comprises 16 residues. The V segment lost 0 bases and the J segment 4 bases; nucleotides outside the gene matches: 4. The CDR3 DNA sequence: TGTGCCAGCAGTTACTCGGGACAGGGGATGCCAGATACGCAGTATTTT. This encodes CASSYSGQGMPDTQYF.

This clone was observed a handful of times. The chain uses TRBV28 and TRBJ1-1; tentatively, D is TRBD1 (6 bases). The CDR3 loop spans 15 amino acids. The V end was cut by 5 bases, the J end by 4 bases, with 17 bases between. The germline V gene encodes CDR1 MDHEN and CDR2 SYDVKM. The CDR3 DNA reads TGTGCCAGCAGTACGGCCGGGGAGGGGGGCACTGAAGCTTTCTTT. Protein sequence: CASSTAGEGGTEAFF.

This clone was seen a handful of times. The chain employs TRBV25-1 and TRBJ1-1; 10 bases are a match to TRBD1. Germline V gives CDR1 MGHDK, CDR2 SYGVNS. The length of the CDR3 is 16 residues. With V trimmed by 1 base and J by 3 bases, 5 bases remained unmatched. As DNA, the CDR3 is TGTGCCAGCAGTGAATTAGGGACAGGGGACTACACTGAAGCTTTCTTT. This encodes CASSELGTGDYTEAFF. Full variable domain (outside the CDR3, taken from reference TRBV25-1 and TRBJ1-1): EADIYQTPRYLVIGTGKKITLECSQTMGHDKMYWYQQDPGMELHLIHYSYGVNSTEKGDLSSESTVSRIRTEHFPLTLESARPSHTSQYLCASSELGTGDYTEAFFGQGTRLTVV.

The chain couples TRBV6-1 to TRBJ2-5; 9 positions match TRBD1. Germline V gene data show CDR1 as MNHNS and CDR2 as SASEGT. V was pared by 3 bases and J by 3 bases, with 5 bases of the junction left unmatched. The CDR3 runs 15 residues. The CDR3 loop reads CASSEPGQGEETQYF. CDR3 coding DNA: TGTGCCAGCAGTGAGCCGGGACAGGGAGAAGAGACCCAGTACTTC.

V gene TRBV5-4 combines with J gene TRBJ2-2; 7 bases fit TRBD2. The junction had 10 bases not matched to a gene; V was cut back by 4 bases and J by 4 bases. The CDR3 is 16 amino acids. Germline V gene lookup returns CDR1 SGHNT and CDR2 YYREEE (reference sequence). CDR3 DNA sequence: TGTGCCAGCAGCAGTACTAGCGACCCTAGCACCGGGGAGCTGTTTTTT. This gives the protein CASSSTSDPSTGELFF.